This TCR beta chain was recorded in a study of T cells after yellow fever vaccination (dated by TCRdb to about 2019). Regarding the complete study: The SMART-Seq v4 Ultra Low Input RNA kit was used to prepare libraries from fractions with low cell numbers. Two healthy male donors, one aged 18 to 29 and one aged 30 to 40 years, made up the cohort. Bulk TCR alpha and beta repertoires were sequenced longitudinally to track T-cell clones before and after primary and booster YFV17D yellow fever vaccination. Blood samples were taken at several timepoints before and after primary and secondary immunization, and bulk PBMC replicates and cell subsets were isolated. Paper-wide results and their limitations: Because only a couple of donors were included in the study, the extent to which the findings can be generalized is limited. Compared with the primary T-cell response, the secondary T-cell response was faster but weaker, reaching its peak on day 5 rather than on day 15. After the booster, most of the clones that had expanded following primary vaccination were detected again (roughly 97% of CD4 and 80% to 90% of CD8), which suggests that memory was broadly maintained. Because abundant contaminating clonotypes from the bulk population could be contained in FACS-sorted repertoires, computational filtering was required. A small fraction of clonotypes appeared in both the CD4 and CD8 compartments, likely as a result of convergent recombination.

TCR cDNA was synthesized by 5'RACE template switching, through which a universal primer site and unique molecular identifiers were introduced. cDNA synthesis was primed from both the TCR alpha and TCR beta constant segments. Library amplification involved two PCR steps, and the second step added sample barcodes and sequencing adapters. Libraries were sequenced on Illumina HiSeq 2500 (2x100 bp) or NovaSeq (2x150 bp). Under the source paper's analysis protocol: Reads were demultiplexed and collapsed into UMI consensus sequences with MIGEC, and V(D)J alignment was performed with MiXCR. Using edgeR on replicate PBMC samples, clonotypes were called vaccine-responding if FDR was below 0.01 and the log2 fold change was above 5 up to day 15. Each bulk clonotype received a CD4 or CD8 identity based on whether the sequenced CD4 or CD8 repertoire contained that clonotype at higher abundance. Using fastp trimming at Q25 and MiXCR clonotype assembly, TCRdb reanalyzed the public sequencing data and kept in-frame beta chains. Each CDR3 protein gets just one entry, which takes the most common genes and DNA from the rows behind it. TCRdb's processing, not the authors', yielded these V and J calls. This sample is represented by approximately 510,000 distinct CDR3 sequences; around a fifth of them were singletons. The top ten clonotypes cover roughly a sixth of the sample.

This clonotype was observed many times. It has no known antigen specificity. The sample holds no much larger clone one base away, and base qualities are not on file. Inclusive of the bounding cysteine and phenylalanine, the CDR3 is 12 residues long. Of the read, only the CDR3 DNA is kept; its 36 bases are in frame from base 1. V is cut by 4 bases and J by 10 bases, and the space between the germline ends is 14 bases. The germline V gene (reference sequence) specifies DFQATT as CDR1 and SNEGSKA as CDR2. This specimen's treatment or condition label, per the study, means: live attenuated yellow fever vaccine strain. At each blood-draw timepoint, two biological replicates of bulk PBMCs were collected. A standard Ficoll-Paque protocol was used to isolate PBMCs from peripheral blood. TriZol was used to extract RNA from bulk PBMCs, CD4 and CD8 fractions, and dextramer-positive and dextramer-negative fractions.

Specimen: PBMCs, collected roughly 20 days after the first yellow fever vaccination. The source is a man aged 18 to 30 who received the YFV17D yellow fever vaccine. The rearranged segments are TRBV20-1 and TRBJ2-1, with a tentative D call of TRBD1 or TRBD2, each matching 5 bases. The bases read TGCAGTGCTACCCTAGGAAGGGACGAGCAGTTCTTC. Its protein product is CSATLGRDEQFF.